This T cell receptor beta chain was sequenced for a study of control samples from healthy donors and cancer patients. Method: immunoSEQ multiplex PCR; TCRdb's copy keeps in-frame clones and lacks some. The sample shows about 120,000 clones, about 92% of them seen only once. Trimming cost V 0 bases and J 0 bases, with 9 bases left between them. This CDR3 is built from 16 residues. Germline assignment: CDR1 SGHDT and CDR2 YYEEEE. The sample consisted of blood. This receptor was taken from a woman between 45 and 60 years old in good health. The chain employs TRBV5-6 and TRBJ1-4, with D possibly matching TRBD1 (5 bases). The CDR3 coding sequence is TGTGCCAGCAGCTTGGGGGGGTTTGCAACTAATGAAAAACTGTTTTTT. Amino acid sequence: CASSLGGFATNEKLFF. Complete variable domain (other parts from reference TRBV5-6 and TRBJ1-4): DAGVTQSPTHLIKTRGQQVTLRCSPKSGHDTVSWYQQALGQGPQFIFQYYEEEERQRGNFPDRFSGHQFPNYSSELNVNALLLGDSALYLCASSLGGFATNEKLFFGSGTQLSVL.